This T cell receptor beta chain emerged from a study of blood T cell repertoires in COVID-19. Across the study: Acute and convalescent COVID-19 samples came from the United States, Italy and Spain. From T cells, B-cell-depleted T cells, or PBMCs came the material, which was cDNA or gDNA.

From germline, CDR1 is SQVTM and CDR2 ANQGSEA. This CDR3 has 14 amino acids. Losses at the gene ends were 6 bases for V and 5 bases for J; bases not matched to a gene: 12. In the authors' methods: Reference gene primers were amplified, and this amplification served to estimate nucleated cell counts. Method: immunoSEQ multiplex PCR; TCRdb's copy keeps in-frame clones and lacks some. From that table come the V and J calls and clone size; the DNA was used to work out D and trimming. The data show some 110,000 clones, with roughly 85% seen just once and 1.1% to 1.5% held by the top ten. The sequenced sample consisted of peripheral blood. The receptor's source is a man in his forties or fifties with acute or convalescent COVID-19. The V gene is TRBV29-1, the J gene TRBJ2-5; TRBD1 aligns across 7 bases. The CDR3 is CSVCPGGLGETQYF. CDR3 bases: TGCAGCGTGTGTCCAGGGGGTCTAGGGGAGACCCAGTACTTC.